This T cell receptor (beta chain) is from a study of early T cells in non-severe SARS-CoV-2 infection. The CDR3 consists of 12 residues. The germline CDR1 and CDR2 sequences are DFQATT and SNEGSKA (reference sequence). V dropped 6 bases and J dropped 9 bases, with 15 bases sitting between them. TCRdb reprocessed the 5' RACE reads with MiXCR, giving one entry per CDR3 protein. This sample has 50,000 to 80,000 distinct CDR3 sequences; 7% to 9.5% occur once, and the top ten carry under 15%. The receptor was isolated from an adult who was a healthcare worker with PCR-confirmed SARS-CoV-2 infection or an uninfected control (not recorded which). The material was whole blood, obtained at baseline. The rearrangement links TRBV20-1 to TRBJ2-1; D uncertain. CDR3 coding DNA: TGCAGTGCCCCGACTTCCCTCAGTGAGCAGTTCTTC. It encodes CSAPTSLSEQFF.